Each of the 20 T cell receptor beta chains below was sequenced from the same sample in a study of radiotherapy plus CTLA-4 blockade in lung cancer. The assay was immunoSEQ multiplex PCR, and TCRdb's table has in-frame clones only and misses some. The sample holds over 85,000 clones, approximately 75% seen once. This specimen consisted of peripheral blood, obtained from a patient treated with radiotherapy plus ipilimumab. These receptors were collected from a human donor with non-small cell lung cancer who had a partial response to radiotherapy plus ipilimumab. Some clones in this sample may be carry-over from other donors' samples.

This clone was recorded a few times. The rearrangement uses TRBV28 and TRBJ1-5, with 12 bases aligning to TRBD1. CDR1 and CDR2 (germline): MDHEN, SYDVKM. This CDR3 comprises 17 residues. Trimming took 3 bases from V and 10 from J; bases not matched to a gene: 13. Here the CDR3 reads CASSFMGTGGLNCPQHF. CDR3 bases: TGTGCCAGCAGTTTTATGGGGACAGGGGGCCTGAATTGTCCCCAGCATTTT.

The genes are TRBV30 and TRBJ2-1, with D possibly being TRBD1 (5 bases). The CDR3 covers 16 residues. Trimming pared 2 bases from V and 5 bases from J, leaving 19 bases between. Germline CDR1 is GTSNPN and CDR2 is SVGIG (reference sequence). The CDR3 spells CAWSMAGRARDNEQFF. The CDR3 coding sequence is TGTGCCTGGAGTATGGCAGGGCGAGCTAGGGACAATGAGCAGTTCTTC.

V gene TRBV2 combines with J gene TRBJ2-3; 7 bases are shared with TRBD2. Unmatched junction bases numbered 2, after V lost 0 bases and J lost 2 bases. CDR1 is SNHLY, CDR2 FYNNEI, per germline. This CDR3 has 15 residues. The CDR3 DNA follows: TGTGCCAGCAGTGAAGCGGGGGGGACCACAGATACGCAGTATTTT. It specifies CASSEAGGTTDTQYF.

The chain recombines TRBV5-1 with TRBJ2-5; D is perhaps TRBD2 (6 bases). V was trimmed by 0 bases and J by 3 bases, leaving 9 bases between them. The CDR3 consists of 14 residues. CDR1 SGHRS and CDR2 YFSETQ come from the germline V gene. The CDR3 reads CASSLVPSEETQYF. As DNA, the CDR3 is TGCGCCAGCAGCTTGGTACCTAGCGAAGAGACCCAGTACTTC.

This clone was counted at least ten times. CDR3 residues: CASRSGTGDVTEAFF. The CDR3 region has the DNA TGCGCCAGCAGATCCGGGACAGGGGACGTCACTGAAGCTTTCTTT. The rearrangement links TRBV5-1 to TRBJ1-1; 10 nucleotides line up with TRBD1. Germline CDR1 reads SGHRS; CDR2 reads YFSETQ. The CDR3 has 15 residues. V trimming: 5 bases; J trimming: 4 bases; junction bases outside the gene matches: 8.

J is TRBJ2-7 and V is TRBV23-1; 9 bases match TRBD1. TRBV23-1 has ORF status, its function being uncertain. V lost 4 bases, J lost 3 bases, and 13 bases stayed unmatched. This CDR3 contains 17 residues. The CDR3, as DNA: TGCGCCAGCAGTCCGACCACCCCGGGACAGGGCTTCTACGAGCAGTACTTC. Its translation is CASSPTTPGQGFYEQYF.

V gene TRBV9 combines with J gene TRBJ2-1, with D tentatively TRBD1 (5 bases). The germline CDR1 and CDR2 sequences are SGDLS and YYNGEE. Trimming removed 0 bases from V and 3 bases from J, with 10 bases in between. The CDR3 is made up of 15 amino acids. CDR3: CASSVGWGDYNEQFF. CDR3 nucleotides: TGTGCCAGCAGCGTAGGCTGGGGCGACTACAATGAGCAGTTCTTC.

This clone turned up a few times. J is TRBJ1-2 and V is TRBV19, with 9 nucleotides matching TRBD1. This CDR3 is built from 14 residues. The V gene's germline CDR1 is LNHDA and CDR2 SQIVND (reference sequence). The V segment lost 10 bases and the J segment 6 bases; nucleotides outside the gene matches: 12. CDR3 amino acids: CAISLGQGRNGYTF. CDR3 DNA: TGTGCCATTTCTCTGGGACAGGGAAGAAATGGCTACACCTTC.

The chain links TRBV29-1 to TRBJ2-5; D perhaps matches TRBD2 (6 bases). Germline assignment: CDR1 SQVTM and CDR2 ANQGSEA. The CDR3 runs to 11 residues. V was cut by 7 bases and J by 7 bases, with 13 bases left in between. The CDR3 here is CSALPGGTQYF. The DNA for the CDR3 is TGCAGCGCCCTTCCCGGGGGGACCCAGTACTTC.

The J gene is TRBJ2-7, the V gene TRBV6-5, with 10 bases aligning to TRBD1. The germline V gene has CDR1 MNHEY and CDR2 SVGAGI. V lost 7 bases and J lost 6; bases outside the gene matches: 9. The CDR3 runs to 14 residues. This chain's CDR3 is CASISGTGAGEQYF. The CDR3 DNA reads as TGTGCCAGCATCTCCGGGACAGGGGCTGGCGAGCAGTACTTC.

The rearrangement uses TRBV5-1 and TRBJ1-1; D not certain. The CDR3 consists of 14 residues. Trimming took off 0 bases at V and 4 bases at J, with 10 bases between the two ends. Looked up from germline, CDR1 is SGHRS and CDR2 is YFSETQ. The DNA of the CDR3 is TGCGCCAGCAGCTTGGTCGGGAGGAGCACTGAAGCTTTCTTT. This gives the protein CASSLVGRSTEAFF.

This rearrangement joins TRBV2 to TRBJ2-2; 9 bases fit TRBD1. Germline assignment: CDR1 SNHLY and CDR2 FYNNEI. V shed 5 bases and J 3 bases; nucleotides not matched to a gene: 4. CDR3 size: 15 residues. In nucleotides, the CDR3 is TGTGCCAGCAGTCCGAGGACAGGGGACACCGGGGAGCTGTTTTTT. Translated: CASSPRTGDTGELFF.

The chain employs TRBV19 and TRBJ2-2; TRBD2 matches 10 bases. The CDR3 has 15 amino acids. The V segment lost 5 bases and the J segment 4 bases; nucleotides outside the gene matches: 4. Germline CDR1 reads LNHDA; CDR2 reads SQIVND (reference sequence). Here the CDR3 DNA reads TGTGCCAGTAGTCGGAAGCGGGAGGGCACCGGGGAGCTGTTTTTT. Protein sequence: CASSRKREGTGELFF. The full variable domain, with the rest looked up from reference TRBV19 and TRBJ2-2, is DGGITQSPKYLFRKEGQNVTLSCEQNLNHDAMYWYRQDPGQGLRLIYYSQIVNDFQKGDIAEGYSVSREKKESFPLTVTSAQKNPTAFYLCASSRKREGTGELFFGEGSRLTVL.

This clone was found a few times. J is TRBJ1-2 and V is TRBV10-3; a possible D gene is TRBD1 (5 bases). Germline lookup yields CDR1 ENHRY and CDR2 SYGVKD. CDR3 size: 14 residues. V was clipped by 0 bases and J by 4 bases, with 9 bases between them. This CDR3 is CAISESTGGYGYTF. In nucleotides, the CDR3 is TGTGCCATCAGTGAGTCAACGGGGGGCTATGGCTACACCTTC.

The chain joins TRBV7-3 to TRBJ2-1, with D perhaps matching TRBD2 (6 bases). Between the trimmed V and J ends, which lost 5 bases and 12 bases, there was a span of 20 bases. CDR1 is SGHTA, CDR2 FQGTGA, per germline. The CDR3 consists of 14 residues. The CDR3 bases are TGTGCCAGCAGCCAAGGGGACTGGCCCCTAACGCAGTTCTTC. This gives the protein CASSQGDWPLTQFF. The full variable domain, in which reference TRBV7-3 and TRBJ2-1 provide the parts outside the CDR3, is GAGVSQTPSNKVTEKGKYVELRCDPISGHTALYWYRQSLGQGPEFLIYFQGTGAADDSGLPNDRFFAVRPEGSVSTLKIQRTERGDSAVYLCASSQGDWPLTQFFGPGTRLTVL.

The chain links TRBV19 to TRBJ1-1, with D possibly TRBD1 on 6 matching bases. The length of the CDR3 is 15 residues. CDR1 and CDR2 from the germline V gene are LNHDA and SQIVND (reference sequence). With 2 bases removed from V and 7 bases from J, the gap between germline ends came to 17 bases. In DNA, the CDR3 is TGTGCCAGTAGTATATCGGTTACGTGGGGGCGTGAAGCTTTCTTT. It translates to CASSISVTWGREAFF.

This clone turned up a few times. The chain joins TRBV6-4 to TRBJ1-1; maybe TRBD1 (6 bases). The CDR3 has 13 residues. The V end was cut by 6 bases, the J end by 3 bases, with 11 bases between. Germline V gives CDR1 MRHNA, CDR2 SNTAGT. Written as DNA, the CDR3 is TGTGCCAGCAGCCTAGGACAGCACACTGAAGCTTTCTTT. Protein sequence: CASSLGQHTEAFF.

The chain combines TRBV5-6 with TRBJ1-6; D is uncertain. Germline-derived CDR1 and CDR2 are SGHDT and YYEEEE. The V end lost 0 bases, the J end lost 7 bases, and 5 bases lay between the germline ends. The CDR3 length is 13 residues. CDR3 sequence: CASSLDRNSPLHF. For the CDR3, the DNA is TGTGCCAGCAGCTTGGATCGGAATTCACCCCTCCACTTT.

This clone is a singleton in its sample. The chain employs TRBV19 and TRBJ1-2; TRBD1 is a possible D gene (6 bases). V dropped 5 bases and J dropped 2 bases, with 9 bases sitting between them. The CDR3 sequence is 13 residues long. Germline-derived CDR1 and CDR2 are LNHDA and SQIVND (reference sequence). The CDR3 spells CASSPQGNYGYTF. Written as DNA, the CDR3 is TGTGCCAGTAGTCCTCAGGGGAACTATGGCTACACCTTC.

For the CDR3, the DNA is TGTGCCAGCAGTTTTTACAGGGGGATCGTTTTCAGAGCTTTCTTT. Translated, it gives CASSFYRGIVFRAFF. The chain employs TRBV28 and TRBJ1-1; 8 positions agree with TRBD1. Trimming at V came to 3 bases and at J to 10 bases, leaving 13 bases not matched to a gene. Germline CDR1 is MDHEN and CDR2 is SYDVKM. The CDR3 has 15 amino acids. Based on the CDR3 plus reference TRBV28 and TRBJ1-1, the full variable domain is DVKVTQSSRYLVKRTGEKVFLECVQDMDHENMFWYRQDPGLGLRLIYFSYDVKMKEKGDIPEGYSVSREKKERFSLILESASTNQTSMYLCASSFYRGIVFRAFFGQGTRLTVV.